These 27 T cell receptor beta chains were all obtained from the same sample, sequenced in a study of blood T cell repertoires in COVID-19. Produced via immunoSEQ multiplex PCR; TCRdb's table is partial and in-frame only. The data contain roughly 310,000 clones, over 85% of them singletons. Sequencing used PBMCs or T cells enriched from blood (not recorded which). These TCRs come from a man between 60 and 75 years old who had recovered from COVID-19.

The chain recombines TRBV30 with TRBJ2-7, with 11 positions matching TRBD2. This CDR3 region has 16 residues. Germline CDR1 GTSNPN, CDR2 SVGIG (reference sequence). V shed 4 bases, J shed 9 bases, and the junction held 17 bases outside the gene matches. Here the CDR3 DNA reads TGTGCCTGGACTAGCGGGGGGTCCGGTTCCCGGGGAAGGCAGTACTTC. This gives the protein CAWTSGGSGSRGRQYF.

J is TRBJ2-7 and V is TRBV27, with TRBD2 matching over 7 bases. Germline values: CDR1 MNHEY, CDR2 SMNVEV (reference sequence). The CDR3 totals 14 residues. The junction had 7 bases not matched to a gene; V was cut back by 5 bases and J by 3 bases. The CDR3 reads CASSPRGGYYEQYF. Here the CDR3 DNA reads TGTGCCAGCAGTCCCCGCGGGGGATACTACGAGCAGTACTTC.

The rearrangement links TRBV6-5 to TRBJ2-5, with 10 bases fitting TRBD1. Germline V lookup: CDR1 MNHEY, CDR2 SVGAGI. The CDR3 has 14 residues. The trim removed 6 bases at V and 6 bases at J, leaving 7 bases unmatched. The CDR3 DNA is TGTGCCAGCAGCAGGGACAGGGGTATGAAGACCCAGTACTTC. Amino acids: CASSRDRGMKTQYF.

In DNA form, the CDR3 reads TGTGCCAGCAGCTTCAGGGGGAGTTTTGGAAACACCATATATTTT. It specifies CASSFRGSFGNTIYF. This chain links TRBV11-2 with TRBJ1-3; 7 nucleotides match TRBD1. This CDR3 region has 15 residues. The ends lost 3 bases at V and 3 bases at J; junction bases unmatched: 5. Looked up from germline, CDR1 is SGHAT and CDR2 is FQNNGV.

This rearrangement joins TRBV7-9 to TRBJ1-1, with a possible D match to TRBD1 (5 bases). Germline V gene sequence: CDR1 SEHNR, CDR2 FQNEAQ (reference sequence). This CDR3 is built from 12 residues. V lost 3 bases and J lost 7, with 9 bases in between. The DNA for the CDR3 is TGTGCCAGCAGCTTCAGACAGAATGAAGCTTTCTTT. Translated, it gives CASSFRQNEAFF.

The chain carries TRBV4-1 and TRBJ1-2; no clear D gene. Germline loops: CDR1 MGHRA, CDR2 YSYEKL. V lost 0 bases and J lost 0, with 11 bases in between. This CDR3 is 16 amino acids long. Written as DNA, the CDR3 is TGCGCCAGCAGCCAAGATAGCAGCTTACCTAACTATGGCTACACCTTC. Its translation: CASSQDSSLPNYGYTF.

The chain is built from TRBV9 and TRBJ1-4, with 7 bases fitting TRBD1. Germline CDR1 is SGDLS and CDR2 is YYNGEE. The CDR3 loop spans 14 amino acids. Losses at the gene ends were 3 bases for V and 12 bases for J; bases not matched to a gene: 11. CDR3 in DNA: TGTGCCAGCAGCGGCGGGGGGACAGCTCAGCAACTGTTTTTT. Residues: CASSGGGTAQQLFF.

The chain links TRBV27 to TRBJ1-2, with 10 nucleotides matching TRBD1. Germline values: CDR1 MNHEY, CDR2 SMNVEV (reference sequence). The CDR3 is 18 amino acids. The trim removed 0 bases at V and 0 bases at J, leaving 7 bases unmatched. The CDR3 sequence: CASSLSPGQGPSNYGYTF. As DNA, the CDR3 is TGTGCCAGCAGTTTATCTCCGGGACAGGGGCCATCTAACTATGGCTACACCTTC.

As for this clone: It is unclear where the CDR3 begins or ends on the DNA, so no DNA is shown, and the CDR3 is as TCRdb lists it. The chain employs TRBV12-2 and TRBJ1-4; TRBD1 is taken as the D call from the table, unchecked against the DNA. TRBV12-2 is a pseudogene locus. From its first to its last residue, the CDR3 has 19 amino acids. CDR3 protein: CASRLAVGQGAPGNEKLFF.

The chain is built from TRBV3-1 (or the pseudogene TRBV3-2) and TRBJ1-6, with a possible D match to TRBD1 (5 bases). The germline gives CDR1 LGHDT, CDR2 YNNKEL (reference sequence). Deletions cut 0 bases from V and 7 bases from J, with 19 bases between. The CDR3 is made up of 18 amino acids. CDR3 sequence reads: CASSQDFHRGAENSPLHF. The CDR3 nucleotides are TGTGCCAGCAGCCAAGATTTTCATAGGGGCGCCGAGAATTCACCCCTCCACTTT.

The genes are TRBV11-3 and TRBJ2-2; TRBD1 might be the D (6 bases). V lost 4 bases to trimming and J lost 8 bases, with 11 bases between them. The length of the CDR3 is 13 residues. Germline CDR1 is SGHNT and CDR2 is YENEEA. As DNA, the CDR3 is TGTGCCAGCAGCTCAGGGGTAGCTGGGGAGCTGTTTTTT. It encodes CASSSGVAGELFF.

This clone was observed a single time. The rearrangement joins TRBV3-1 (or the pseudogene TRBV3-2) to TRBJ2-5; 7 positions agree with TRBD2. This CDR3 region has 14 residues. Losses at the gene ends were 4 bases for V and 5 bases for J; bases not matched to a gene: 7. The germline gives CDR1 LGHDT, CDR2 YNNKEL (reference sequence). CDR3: CASSRPSGRETQYF. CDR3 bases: TGTGCCAGCAGCCGACCTAGCGGCCGGGAGACCCAGTACTTC.

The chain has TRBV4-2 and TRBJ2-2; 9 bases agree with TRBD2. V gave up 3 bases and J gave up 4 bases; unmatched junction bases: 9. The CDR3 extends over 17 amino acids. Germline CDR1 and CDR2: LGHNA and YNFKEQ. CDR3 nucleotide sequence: TGTGCCAGCAGCCAGGCGGGGGGGGAGTCCGGCACCGGGGAGCTGTTTTTT. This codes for CASSQAGGESGTGELFF.

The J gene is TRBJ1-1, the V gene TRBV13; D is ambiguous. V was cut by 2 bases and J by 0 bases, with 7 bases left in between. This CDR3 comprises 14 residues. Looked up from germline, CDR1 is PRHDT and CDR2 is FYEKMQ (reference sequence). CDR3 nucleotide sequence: TGTGCCAGCAGCTTATCCGGAGTGAACACTGAAGCTTTCTTT. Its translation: CASSLSGVNTEAFF.

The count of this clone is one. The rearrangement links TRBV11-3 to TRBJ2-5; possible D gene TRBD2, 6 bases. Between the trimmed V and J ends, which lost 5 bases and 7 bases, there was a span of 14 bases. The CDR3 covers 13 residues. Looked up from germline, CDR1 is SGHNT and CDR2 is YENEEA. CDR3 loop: CASSQGLRVTQYF. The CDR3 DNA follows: TGTGCCAGCAGCCAGGGACTTAGGGTGACCCAGTACTTC.

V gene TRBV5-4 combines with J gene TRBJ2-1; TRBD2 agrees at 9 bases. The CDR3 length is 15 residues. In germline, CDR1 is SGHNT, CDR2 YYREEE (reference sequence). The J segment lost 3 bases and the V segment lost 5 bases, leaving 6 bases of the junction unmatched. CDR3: CASSSSGGNYNEQFF. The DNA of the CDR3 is TGTGCCAGCAGTTCGAGCGGGGGGAACTACAATGAGCAGTTCTTC.

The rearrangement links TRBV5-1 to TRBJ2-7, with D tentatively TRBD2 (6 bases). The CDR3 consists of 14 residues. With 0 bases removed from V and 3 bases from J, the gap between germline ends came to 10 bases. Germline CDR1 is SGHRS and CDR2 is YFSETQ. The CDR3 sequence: CASSLASGVYEQYF. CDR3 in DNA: TGCGCCAGCAGCTTGGCCTCGGGAGTCTACGAGCAGTACTTC.

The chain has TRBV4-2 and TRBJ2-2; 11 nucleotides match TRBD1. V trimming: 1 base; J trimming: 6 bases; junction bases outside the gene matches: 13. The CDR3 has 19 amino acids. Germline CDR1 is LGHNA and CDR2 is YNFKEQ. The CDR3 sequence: CASSQGVLGQGALAGELFF. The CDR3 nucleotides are TGTGCCAGCAGCCAAGGAGTTTTAGGACAGGGGGCCTTGGCCGGGGAGCTGTTTTTT.

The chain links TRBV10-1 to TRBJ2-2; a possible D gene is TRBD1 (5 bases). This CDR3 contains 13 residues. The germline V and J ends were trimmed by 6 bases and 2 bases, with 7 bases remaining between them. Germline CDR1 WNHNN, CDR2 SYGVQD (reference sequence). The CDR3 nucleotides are TGCGCCAGCAGCAGGGAAAACACCGGGGAGCTGTTTTTT. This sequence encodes CASSRENTGELFF.

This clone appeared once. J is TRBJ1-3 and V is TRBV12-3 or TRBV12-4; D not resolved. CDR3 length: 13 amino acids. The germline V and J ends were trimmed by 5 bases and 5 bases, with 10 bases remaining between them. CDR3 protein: CASSPAGRNTIYF. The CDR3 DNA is TGTGCCAGCAGTCCAGCGGGCAGAAACACCATATATTTT.

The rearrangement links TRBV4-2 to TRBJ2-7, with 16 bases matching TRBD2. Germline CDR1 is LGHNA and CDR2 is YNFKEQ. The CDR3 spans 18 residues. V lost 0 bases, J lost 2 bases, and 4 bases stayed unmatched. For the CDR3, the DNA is TGTGCCAGCAGCCAAGACGGGACTAGCGGGGGGGCCCCCTACGAGCAGTACTTC. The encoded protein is CASSQDGTSGGAPYEQYF.

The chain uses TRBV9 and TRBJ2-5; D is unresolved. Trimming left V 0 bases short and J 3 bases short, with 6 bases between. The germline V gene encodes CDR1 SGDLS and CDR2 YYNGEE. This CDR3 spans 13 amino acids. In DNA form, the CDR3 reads TGTGCCAGCAGCGTAGGGCAGGAAGAGACCCAGTACTTC. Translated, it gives CASSVGQEETQYF. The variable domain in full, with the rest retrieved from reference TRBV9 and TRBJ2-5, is DSGVTQTPKHLITATGQRVTLRCSPRSGDLSVYWYQQSLDQGLQFLIQYYNGEERAKGNILERFSAQQFPDLHSELNLSSLELGDSALYFCASSVGQEETQYFGPGTRLLVL.

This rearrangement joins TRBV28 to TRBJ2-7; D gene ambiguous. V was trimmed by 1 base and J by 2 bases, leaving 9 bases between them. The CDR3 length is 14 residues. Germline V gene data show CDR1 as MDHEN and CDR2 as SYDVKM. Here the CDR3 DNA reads TGTGCCAGCAGTTTATTCACCCAGACCTACGAGCAGTACTTC. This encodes CASSLFTQTYEQYF.

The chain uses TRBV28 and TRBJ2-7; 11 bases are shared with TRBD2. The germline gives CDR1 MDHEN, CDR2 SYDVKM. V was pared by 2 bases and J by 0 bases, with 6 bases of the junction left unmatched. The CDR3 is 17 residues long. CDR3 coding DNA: TGTGCCAGCAGTTTAACTACCGGGACTAGCGGCTCCTACGAGCAGTACTTC. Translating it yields CASSLTTGTSGSYEQYF.

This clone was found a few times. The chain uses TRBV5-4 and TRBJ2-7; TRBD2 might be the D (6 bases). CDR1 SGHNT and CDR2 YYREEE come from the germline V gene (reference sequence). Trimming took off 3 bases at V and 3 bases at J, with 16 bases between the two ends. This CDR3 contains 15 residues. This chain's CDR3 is CASSSAGSSNYEQYF. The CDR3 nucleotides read TGTGCCAGCAGCTCCGCGGGGTCTAGCAACTACGAGCAGTACTTC.

The CDR3 bases are TGTGCCAGCAGCCTCAGCGACAGGGGTGGGTACGAGCAGTACTTC. Its protein product is CASSLSDRGGYEQYF. The rearrangement uses TRBV4-2 and TRBJ2-7; 8 nucleotides agree with TRBD1. The CDR3 is 15 amino acids. J was trimmed by 4 bases and V by 4 bases; bases with no gene match: 9. Germline loops: CDR1 LGHNA, CDR2 YNFKEQ.

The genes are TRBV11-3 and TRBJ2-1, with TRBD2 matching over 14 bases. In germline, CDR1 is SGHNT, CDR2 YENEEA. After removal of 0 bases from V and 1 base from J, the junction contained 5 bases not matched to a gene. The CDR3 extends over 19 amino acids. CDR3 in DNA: TGTGCCAGCAGCTTAGAGGGGACTAGCGGGAGAGTATCCTACAATGAGCAGTTCTTC. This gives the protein CASSLEGTSGRVSYNEQFF.